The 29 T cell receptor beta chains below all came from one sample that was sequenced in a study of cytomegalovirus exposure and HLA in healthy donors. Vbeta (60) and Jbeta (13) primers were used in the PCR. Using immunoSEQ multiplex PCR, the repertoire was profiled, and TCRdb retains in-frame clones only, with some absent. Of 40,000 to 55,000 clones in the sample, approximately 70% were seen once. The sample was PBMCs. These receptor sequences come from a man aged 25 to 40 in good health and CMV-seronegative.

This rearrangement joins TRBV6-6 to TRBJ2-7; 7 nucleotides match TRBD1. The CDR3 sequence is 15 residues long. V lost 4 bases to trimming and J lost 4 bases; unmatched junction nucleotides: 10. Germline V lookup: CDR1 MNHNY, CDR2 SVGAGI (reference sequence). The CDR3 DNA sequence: TGTGCCAGCAGTTCGCTCGCAGGGGGTGGGTACGAGCAGTACTTC. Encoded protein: CASSSLAGGGYEQYF.

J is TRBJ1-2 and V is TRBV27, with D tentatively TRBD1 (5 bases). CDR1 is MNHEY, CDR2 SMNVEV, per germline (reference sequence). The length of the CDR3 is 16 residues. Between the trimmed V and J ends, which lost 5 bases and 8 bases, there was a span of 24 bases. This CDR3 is CASSPYAMYRPGGYTF. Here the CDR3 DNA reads TGTGCCAGCAGTCCTTATGCTATGTACAGGCCTGGAGGCTACACCTTC.

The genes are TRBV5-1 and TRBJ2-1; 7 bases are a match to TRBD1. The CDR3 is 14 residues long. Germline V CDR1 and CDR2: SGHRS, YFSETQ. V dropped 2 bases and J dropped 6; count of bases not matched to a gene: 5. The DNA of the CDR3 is TGCGCCAGCAGCTTCCGACAGGGCCTCAATGAGCAGTTCTTC. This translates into CASSFRQGLNEQFF.

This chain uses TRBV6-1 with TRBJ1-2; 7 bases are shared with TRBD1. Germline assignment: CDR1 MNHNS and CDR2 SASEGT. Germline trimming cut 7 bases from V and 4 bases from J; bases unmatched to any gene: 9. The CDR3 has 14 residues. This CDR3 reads CASTHLWDSYGYTF. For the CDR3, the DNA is TGTGCCAGCACCCACCTCTGGGACAGCTATGGCTACACCTTC.

The CDR3 coding sequence is TGTGCCAGCAGCCGCGATCCAGGGAACACTGAAGCTTTCTTT. This encodes CASSRDPGNTEAFF. This sequence joins TRBV5-4 and TRBJ1-1; D is unclear. V lost 4 bases to trimming and J lost 1 base, with 11 bases between them. The CDR3 extends over 14 amino acids. CDR1 and CDR2 (germline): SGHNT, YYREEE (reference sequence).

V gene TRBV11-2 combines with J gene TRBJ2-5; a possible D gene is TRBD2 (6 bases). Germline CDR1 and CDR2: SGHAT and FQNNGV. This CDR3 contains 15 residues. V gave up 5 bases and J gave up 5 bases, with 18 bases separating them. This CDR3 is CASSPRLGEKETQYF. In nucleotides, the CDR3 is TGTGCCAGCAGCCCGAGACTAGGGGAAAAGGAGACCCAGTACTTC.

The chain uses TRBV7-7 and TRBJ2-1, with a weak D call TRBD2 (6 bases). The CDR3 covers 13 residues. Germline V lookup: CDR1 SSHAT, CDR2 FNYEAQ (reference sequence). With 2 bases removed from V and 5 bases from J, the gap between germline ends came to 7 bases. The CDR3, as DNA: TGTGCCAGCAGCTTATCGGGAGACAATGAGCAGTTCTTC. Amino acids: CASSLSGDNEQFF.

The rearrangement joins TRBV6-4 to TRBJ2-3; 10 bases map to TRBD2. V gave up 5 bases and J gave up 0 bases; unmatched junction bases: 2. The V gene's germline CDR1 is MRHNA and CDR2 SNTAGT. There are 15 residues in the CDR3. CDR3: CASSQTSGSTDTQYF. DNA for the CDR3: TGTGCCAGCAGTCAGACTAGCGGGAGCACAGATACGCAGTATTTT.

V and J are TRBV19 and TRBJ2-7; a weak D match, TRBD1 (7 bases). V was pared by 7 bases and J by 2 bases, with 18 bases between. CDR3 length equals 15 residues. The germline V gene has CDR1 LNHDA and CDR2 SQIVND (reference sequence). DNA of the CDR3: TGTGCCAGTACCGCGGGGAGGACAGGACCCTACGAGCAGTACTTC. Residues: CASTAGRTGPYEQYF.

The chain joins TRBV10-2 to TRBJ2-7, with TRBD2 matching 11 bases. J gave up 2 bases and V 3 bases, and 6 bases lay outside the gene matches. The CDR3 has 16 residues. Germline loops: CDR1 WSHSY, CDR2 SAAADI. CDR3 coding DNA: TGCGCCAGCAGTGACCCGGGACTAGCGGTACCCTACGAGCAGTACTTC. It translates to CASSDPGLAVPYEQYF.

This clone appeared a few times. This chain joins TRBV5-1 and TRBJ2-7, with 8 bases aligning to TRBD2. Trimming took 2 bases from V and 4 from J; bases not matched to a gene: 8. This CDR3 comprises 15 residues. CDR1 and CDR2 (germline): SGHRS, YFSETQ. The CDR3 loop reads CASSLAGVGGYEQYF. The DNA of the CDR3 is TGCGCCAGCAGCTTAGCGGGAGTGGGAGGGTACGAGCAGTACTTC.

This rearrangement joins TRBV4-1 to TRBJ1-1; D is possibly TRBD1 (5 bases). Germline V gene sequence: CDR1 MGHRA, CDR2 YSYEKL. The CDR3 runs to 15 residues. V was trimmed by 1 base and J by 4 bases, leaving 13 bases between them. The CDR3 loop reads CASSQGVWGVTEAFF. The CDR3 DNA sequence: TGCGCCAGCAGCCAAGGGGTTTGGGGGGTCACTGAAGCTTTCTTT.

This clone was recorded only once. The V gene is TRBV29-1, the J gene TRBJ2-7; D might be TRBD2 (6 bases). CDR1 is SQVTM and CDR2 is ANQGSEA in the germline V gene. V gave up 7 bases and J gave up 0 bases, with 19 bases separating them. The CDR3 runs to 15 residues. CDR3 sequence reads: CSARRGPGPSYEQYF. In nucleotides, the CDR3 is TGCAGCGCCCGGAGGGGACCGGGGCCCTCCTACGAGCAGTACTTC.

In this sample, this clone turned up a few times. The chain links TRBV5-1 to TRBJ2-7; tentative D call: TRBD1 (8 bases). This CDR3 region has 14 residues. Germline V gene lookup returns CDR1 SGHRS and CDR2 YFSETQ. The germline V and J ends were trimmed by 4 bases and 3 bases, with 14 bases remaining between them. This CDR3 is CASSPTGGDYEQYF. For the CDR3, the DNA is TGCGCCAGCAGCCCTACAGGGGGGGACTACGAGCAGTACTTC.

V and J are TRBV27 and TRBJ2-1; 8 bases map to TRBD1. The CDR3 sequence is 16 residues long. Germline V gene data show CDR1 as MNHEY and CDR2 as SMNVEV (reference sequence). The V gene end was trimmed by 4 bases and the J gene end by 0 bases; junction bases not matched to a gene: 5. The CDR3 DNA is TGTGCCAGCAGTTCCTTGGACAGGGCCTCCTACAATGAGCAGTTCTTC. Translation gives CASSSLDRASYNEQFF.

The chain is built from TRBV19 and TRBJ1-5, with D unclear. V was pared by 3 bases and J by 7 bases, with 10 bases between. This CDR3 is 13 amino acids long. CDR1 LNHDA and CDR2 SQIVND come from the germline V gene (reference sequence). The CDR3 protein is CASSMEESQPQHF. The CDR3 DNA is TGTGCCAGTAGTATGGAGGAGAGCCAGCCCCAGCATTTT.

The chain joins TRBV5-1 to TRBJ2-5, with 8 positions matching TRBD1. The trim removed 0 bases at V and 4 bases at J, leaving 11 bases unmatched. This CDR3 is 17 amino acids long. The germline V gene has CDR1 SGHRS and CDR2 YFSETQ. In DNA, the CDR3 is TGCGCCAGCAGCTTGGTGGGTCCGACAGGGGTCCGAGAGACCCAGTACTTC. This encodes CASSLVGPTGVRETQYF.

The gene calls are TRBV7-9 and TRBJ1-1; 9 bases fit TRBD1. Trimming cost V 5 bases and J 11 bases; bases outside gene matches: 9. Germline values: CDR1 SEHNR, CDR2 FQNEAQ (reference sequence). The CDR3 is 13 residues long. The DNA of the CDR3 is TGTGCCAGCAGCCCGCAACAGGGGGCGAACGCTTTCTTT. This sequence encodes CASSPQQGANAFF.

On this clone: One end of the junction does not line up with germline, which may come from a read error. The CDR3 DNA reads as TGTGCCAGCAGGAGGAATAGGGACTCCTCCGAGCAGTACTTC. Translation: CASRRNRDSSEQYF. V gene TRBV6-5 combines with J gene TRBJ2-7; maybe TRBD2 (6 bases). The germline V gene has CDR1 MNHEY and CDR2 SVGAGI. The CDR3 runs to 14 residues.

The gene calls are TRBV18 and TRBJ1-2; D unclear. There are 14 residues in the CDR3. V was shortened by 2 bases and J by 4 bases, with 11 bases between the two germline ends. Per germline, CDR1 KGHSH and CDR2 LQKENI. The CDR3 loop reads CASSPITDVYGYTF. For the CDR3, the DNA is TGTGCCAGCTCACCAATCACAGACGTCTATGGCTACACCTTC. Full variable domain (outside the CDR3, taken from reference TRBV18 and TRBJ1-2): NAGVMQNPRHLVRRRGQEARLRCSPMKGHSHVYWYRQLPEEGLKFMVYLQKENIIDESGMPKERFSAEFPKEGPSILRIQQVVRGDSAAYFCASSPITDVYGYTFGSGTRLTVV.

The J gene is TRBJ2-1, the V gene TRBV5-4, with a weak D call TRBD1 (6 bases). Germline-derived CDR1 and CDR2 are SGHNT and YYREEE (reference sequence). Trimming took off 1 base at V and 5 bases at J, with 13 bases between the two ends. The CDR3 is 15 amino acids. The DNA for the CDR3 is TGTGCCAGCAGCTTGCCCCGACAGGTAGACAATGAGCAGTTCTTC. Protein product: CASSLPRQVDNEQFF.

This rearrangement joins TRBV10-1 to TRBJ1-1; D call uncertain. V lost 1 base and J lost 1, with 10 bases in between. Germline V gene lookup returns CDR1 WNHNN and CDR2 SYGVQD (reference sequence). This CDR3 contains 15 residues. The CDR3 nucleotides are TGCGCCAGCAGTGAGTTTTCTTCGGGGAACACTGAAGCTTTCTTT. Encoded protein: CASSEFSSGNTEAFF.

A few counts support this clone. The CDR3 DNA follows: TGTGCCAGCAGCTCGGGACAGATCGGGCAGTTCTTC. Translated: CASSSGQIGQFF. V gene TRBV7-9 combines with J gene TRBJ2-1, with TRBD1 matching 7 bases. Germline values: CDR1 SEHNR, CDR2 FQNEAQ (reference sequence). J was trimmed by 12 bases and V by 4 bases; bases with no gene match: 6. The CDR3 totals 12 residues.

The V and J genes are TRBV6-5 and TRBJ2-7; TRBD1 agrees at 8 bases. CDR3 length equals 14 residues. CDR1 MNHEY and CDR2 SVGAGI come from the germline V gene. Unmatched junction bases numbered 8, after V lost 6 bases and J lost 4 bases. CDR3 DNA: TGTGCCAGCAGGCACGACAGGGGAATATACGAGCAGTACTTC. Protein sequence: CASRHDRGIYEQYF.

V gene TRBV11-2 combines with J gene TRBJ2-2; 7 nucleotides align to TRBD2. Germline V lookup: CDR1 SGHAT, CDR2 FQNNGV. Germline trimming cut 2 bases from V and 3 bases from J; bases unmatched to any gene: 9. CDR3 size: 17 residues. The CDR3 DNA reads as TGTGCCAGCAGCTTATTCCGCGGGAGCGCTTACACCGGGGAGCTGTTTTTT. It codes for CASSLFRGSAYTGELFF. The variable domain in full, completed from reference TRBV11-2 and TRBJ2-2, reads EAGVAQSPRYKIIEKRQSVAFWCNPISGHATLYWYQQILGQGPKLLIQFQNNGVVDDSQLPKDRFSAERLKGVDSTLKIQPAKLEDSAVYLCASSLFRGSAYTGELFFGEGSRLTVL.

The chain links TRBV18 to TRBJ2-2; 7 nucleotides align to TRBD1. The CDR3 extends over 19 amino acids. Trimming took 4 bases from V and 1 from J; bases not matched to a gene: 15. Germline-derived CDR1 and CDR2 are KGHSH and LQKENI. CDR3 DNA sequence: TGTGCCAGCTCACGAATCGGATCAGGCGGACAGGTGAACACCGGGGAGCTGTTTTTT. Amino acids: CASSRIGSGGQVNTGELFF. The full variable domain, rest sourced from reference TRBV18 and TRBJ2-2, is NAGVMQNPRHLVRRRGQEARLRCSPMKGHSHVYWYRQLPEEGLKFMVYLQKENIIDESGMPKERFSAEFPKEGPSILRIQQVVRGDSAAYFCASSRIGSGGQVNTGELFFGEGSRLTVL.

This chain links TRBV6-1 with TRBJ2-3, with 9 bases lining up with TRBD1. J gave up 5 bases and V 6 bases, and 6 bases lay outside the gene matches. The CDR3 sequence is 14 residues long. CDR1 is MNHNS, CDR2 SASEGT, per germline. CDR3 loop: CASRKGQGVDTQYF. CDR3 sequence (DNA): TGTGCCAGCAGGAAGGGACAGGGAGTAGATACGCAGTATTTT.

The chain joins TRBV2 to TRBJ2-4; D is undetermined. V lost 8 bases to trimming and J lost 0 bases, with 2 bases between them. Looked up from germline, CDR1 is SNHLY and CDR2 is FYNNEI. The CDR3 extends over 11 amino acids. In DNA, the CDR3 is TGTGCCAGCCTAGCCAAAAACATTCAGTACTTC. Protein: CASLAKNIQYF. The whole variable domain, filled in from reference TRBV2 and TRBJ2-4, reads EPEVTQTPSHQVTQMGQEVILRCVPISNHLYFYWYRQILGQKVEFLVSFYNNEISEKSEIFDDQFSVERPDGSNFTLKIRSTKLEDSAMYFCASLAKNIQYFGAGTRLSVL.

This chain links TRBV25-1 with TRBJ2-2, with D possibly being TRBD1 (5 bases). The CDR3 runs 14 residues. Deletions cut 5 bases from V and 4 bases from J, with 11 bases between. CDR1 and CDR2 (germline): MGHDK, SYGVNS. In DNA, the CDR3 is TGTGCCAGCAGTTATACAGGAGCCACCGGGGAGCTGTTTTTT. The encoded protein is CASSYTGATGELFF. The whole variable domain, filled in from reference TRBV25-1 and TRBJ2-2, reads EADIYQTPRYLVIGTGKKITLECSQTMGHDKMYWYQQDPGMELHLIHYSYGVNSTEKGDLSSESTVSRIRTEHFPLTLESARPSHTSQYLCASSYTGATGELFFGEGSRLTVL.